Included here is one TCR beta chain sequence, with context. The CDR3 length is 15 residues. Unmatched junction bases numbered 1, after V lost 1 base and J lost 5 bases. CDR1 is SGHRS, CDR2 YFSETQ, per germline. Assay: immunoSEQ multiplex PCR; the TCRdb copy retains only in-frame clones and omits some. The sample contains tens of thousands of clones, roughly 91% of which appear only once. This record belongs to a study of OX40 agonist ivuxolimab in advanced cancers. Study-level background: Dose-escalation patients' cancers were hepatocellular carcinoma, melanoma, renal cell or head and neck cancer.

Sequencing used CD4+ or CD8+ T cells sorted from blood, obtained in a trial of the OX40 agonist ivuxolimab. The rearrangement joins TRBV5-1 to TRBJ2-2; 11 positions match TRBD2. This TCR was recovered from an adult with an advanced solid tumor such as melanoma, head and neck, liver or kidney cancer. CDR3 in DNA: TGCGCCAGCAGCTTGACTAGCGGGGGAACCGGGGAGCTGTTTTTT. This translates into CASSLTSGGTGELFF.